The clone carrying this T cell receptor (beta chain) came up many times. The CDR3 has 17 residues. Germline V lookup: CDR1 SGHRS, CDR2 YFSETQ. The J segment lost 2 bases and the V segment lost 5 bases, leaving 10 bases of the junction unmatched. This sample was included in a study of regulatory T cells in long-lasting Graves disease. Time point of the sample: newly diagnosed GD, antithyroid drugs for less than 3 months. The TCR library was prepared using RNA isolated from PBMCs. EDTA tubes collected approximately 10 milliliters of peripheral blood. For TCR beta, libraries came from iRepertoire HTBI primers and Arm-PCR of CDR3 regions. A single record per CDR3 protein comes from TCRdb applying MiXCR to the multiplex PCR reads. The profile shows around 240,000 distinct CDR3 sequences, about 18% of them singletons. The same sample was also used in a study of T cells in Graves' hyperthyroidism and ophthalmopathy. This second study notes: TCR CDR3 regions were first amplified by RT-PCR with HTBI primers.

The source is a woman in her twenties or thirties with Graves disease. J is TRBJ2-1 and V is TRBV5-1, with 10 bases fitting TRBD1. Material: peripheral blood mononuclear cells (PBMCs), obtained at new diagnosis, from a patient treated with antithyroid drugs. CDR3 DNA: TGCGCCAGCAGGCCCATGACAGGGGGCGAGACCTACAATGAGCAGTTCTTC. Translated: CASRPMTGGETYNEQFF. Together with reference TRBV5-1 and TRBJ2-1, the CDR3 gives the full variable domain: KAGVTQTPRYLIKTRGQQVTLSCSPISGHRSVSWYQQTPGQGLQFLFEYFSETQRNKGNFPGRFSGRQFSNSRSEMNVSTLELGDSALYLCASRPMTGGETYNEQFFGPGTRLTVL.